This TCR beta chain was observed in a study of T cells in Graves' hyperthyroidism and ophthalmopathy. Germline CDR1 and CDR2: MDHEN and SYDVKM. The CDR3 runs to 14 residues. For this clonotype: Its ends do not fully match the called genes, so a read error is possible.

RNA transcripts were the template for amplifying TCR beta CDR3 regions. HTBI primers drove first-round RT-PCR of the TCR CDR3. Each CDR3 protein gets one entry after TCRdb re-called the multiplex PCR reads with MiXCR. The repertoire holds about 640,000 distinct CDR3 sequences, with around 20% as singletons. The TCR originated in a man aged 25 to 40 with Graves' ophthalmopathy. What was sequenced was blood. The gene calls are TRBV28 and TRBJ2-7; D ambiguous. CDR3 sequence (DNA): TGTGCCAGCAGTCCGCGGCAGGTCACCTACGAGCGGTACTTC. It encodes CASSPRQVTYERYF. The entire variable domain, with the rest obtained from reference TRBV28 and TRBJ2-7, is as follows: DVKVTQSSRYLVKRTGEKVFLECVQDMDHENMFWYRQDPGLGLRLIYFSYDVKMKEKGDIPEGYSVSREKKERFSLILESASTNQTSMYLCASSPRQVTYERYFGPGTRLTVT.